A single sample is the source of the 21 T cell receptor beta chains below, sequenced in a study of CD8 T cells in ankylosing spondylitis. MiXCR, applied by TCRdb to the 5' RACE reads, yields one record per CDR3 protein. The sample holds roughly 68,000 distinct CDR3 sequences, more than 5.5% seen once. Specimen: synovial fluid, either unsorted or a sorted T cell fraction (not recorded which). These receptors all come from a male donor with ankylosing spondylitis.

Only one count was recorded for this clonotype. It may be a read error: a sequence one base away is much more abundant. The CDR3 region has the DNA TGTGCCAGCAGATGGGGTCCGACAGGGGACTACGAGCAGTACTTC. It translates to CASRWGPTGDYEQYF. This chain uses TRBV11-3 with TRBJ2-7; the match to TRBD1 covers 8 bases. CDR1 and CDR2 (germline): SGHNT, YENEEA. The V segment lost 6 bases and the J segment 3 bases; nucleotides outside the gene matches: 10. The CDR3 extends over 15 amino acids.

This clonotype has more than one count but fewer than ten. The V gene is TRBV18, the J gene TRBJ1-1; no definite D call. This CDR3 region has 12 residues. V lost 5 bases and J 3 bases, leaving 7 bases between the germline ends. Looked up from germline, CDR1 is KGHSH and CDR2 is LQKENI. CDR3 nucleotide sequence: TGTGCCAGCTCATACGGCGACACTGAAGCTTTCTTT. Amino acids: CASSYGDTEAFF.

This clonotype occurred many times. The V and J genes are TRBV5-5 and TRBJ2-7, with D unresolved. Trimming cost V 2 bases and J 0 bases, with 18 bases left between them. CDR1 is SGHKS, CDR2 YYEKEE, per germline (reference sequence). CDR3 size: 17 residues. DNA of the CDR3: TGTGCCAGCAGCTTAACGTATTCGGCGTGGGACTCCTACGAGCAGTACTTC. Translation gives CASSLTYSAWDSYEQYF.

This clonotype has only a few counts. The chain links TRBV19 to TRBJ2-3; tentative D call: TRBD2 (5 bases). Deletions cut 5 bases from V and 1 base from J, with 10 bases between. Germline lookup yields CDR1 LNHDA and CDR2 SQIVND (reference sequence). The CDR3 is 14 residues long. In DNA, the CDR3 is TGTGCCAGTAGTGAGGGTCCAGGCACAGATACGCAGTATTTT. Protein product: CASSEGPGTDTQYF.

The sample holds many counts of this clonotype. This chain links TRBV24-1 with TRBJ2-3, with D perhaps matching TRBD1 (5 bases). This CDR3 is built from 16 residues. The V gene's germline CDR1 is KGHDR and CDR2 SFDVKD. V lost 0 bases and J 2 bases, leaving 11 bases between the germline ends. The CDR3 reads CATSDLTGATTDTQYF. In DNA, the CDR3 is TGTGCCACCAGTGATTTGACAGGCGCCACCACAGATACGCAGTATTTT.

The chain recombines TRBV6-1 with TRBJ2-7, with TRBD1 matching 7 bases. Germline-derived CDR1 and CDR2 are MNHNS and SASEGT. The CDR3 length is 13 residues. The ends lost 6 bases at V and 3 bases at J; junction bases unmatched: 5. The DNA of the CDR3 is TGTGCCAGCAGCAACAGGGGAAGCTACGAGCAGTACTTC. Translated, it gives CASSNRGSYEQYF.

This clonotype has at least ten counts. This chain uses TRBV29-1 with TRBJ2-1; no clear D. CDR3 length: 14 amino acids. Germline V lookup: CDR1 SQVTM, CDR2 ANQGSEA. Trimming took 6 bases from V and 4 from J, leaving 16 bases between them. CDR3 residues: CSVEKDPVYNEQFF. CDR3 nucleotides: TGCAGCGTAGAAAAGGACCCGGTATACAATGAGCAGTTCTTC.

In this sample, this clonotype turned up many times. This chain joins TRBV5-1 and TRBJ1-2; D call uncertain. Germline V gene sequence: CDR1 SGHRS, CDR2 YFSETQ. The CDR3 length is 15 residues. Trimming shortened V by 4 bases and J by 3 bases, and 16 bases separated the two germline ends. The CDR3: CASSDYLVPDYGYTF. The CDR3 nucleotides read TGCGCCAGCAGCGACTACTTGGTGCCTGACTATGGCTACACCTTC.

This clonotype was observed a few times. The rearrangement uses TRBV5-6 and TRBJ1-1; TRBD1 is a possible D gene (5 bases). CDR1 is SGHDT, CDR2 YYEEEE, per germline. V lost 0 bases, J lost 6 bases, and 9 bases lay in between. The length of the CDR3 is 13 residues. This chain's CDR3 is CASSLDRGPEAFF. The CDR3 nucleotides read TGTGCCAGCAGCTTGGACCGGGGACCTGAAGCTTTCTTT. Looking up the rest from reference TRBV5-6 and TRBJ1-1 gives the full variable domain: DAGVTQSPTHLIKTRGQQVTLRCSPKSGHDTVSWYQQALGQGPQFIFQYYEEEERQRGNFPDRFSGHQFPNYSSELNVNALLLGDSALYLCASSLDRGPEAFFGQGTRLTVV.

This clonotype was seen many times. The gene calls are TRBV7-9 and TRBJ1-1; D is perhaps TRBD1 (5 bases). With 6 bases removed from V and 3 bases from J, the gap between germline ends came to 14 bases. The germline V gene has CDR1 SEHNR and CDR2 FQNEAQ (reference sequence). CDR3 size: 14 residues. The CDR3 region is CASSYLWGDTEAFF. Here the CDR3 DNA reads TGTGCCAGCAGTTATTTATGGGGGGACACTGAAGCTTTCTTT.

V usage is TRBV2 and J usage is TRBJ2-3, with D perhaps matching TRBD1 (6 bases). CDR1 is SNHLY, CDR2 FYNNEI, per germline. The CDR3 sequence is 15 residues long. V dropped 1 base and J dropped 1 base, with 9 bases sitting between them. The CDR3 reads CASSEVRQGTDTQYF. CDR3 nucleotides: TGTGCCAGCAGTGAAGTCCGACAGGGCACAGATACGCAGTATTTT.

This clonotype was seen at least ten times. V and J are TRBV4-2 and TRBJ2-2; no firm D call. CDR3 length: 15 residues. V was clipped by 0 bases and J by 1 base, with 6 bases between them. Germline loops: CDR1 LGHNA, CDR2 YNFKEQ. This chain's CDR3 is CASSQEWMNTGELFF. CDR3 nucleotide sequence: TGTGCCAGCAGCCAAGAATGGATGAACACCGGGGAGCTGTTTTTT.

This chain links TRBV7-8 with TRBJ1-5; D is ambiguous. V lost 5 bases and J 5 bases, leaving 13 bases between the germline ends. Germline CDR1 SGHVS, CDR2 FQNEAQ. The CDR3 loop spans 14 amino acids. The CDR3, as DNA: TGTGCCAGCAGCGCCTTCGGGCCCGATCAGCCCCAGCATTTT. Its translation is CASSAFGPDQPQHF.

This chain links TRBV9 with TRBJ2-1; TRBD1 matches 10 bases. The CDR3 spans 15 residues. Germline lookup yields CDR1 SGDLS and CDR2 YYNGEE. V was pared by 2 bases and J by 3 bases, with 2 bases of the junction left unmatched. CDR3 sequence: CASSVDRGFYNEQFF. In DNA, the CDR3 is TGTGCCAGCAGCGTGGACAGGGGGTTCTACAATGAGCAGTTCTTC.

Regarding this clonotype: One end of the junction varies from germline; a read error may be responsible. The chain combines TRBV19 with TRBJ2-7; weak D call: TRBD2 (5 bases). Germline CDR1 is LNHDA and CDR2 is SQIVND (reference sequence). CDR3 length: 13 amino acids. The CDR3 DNA reads as TGTGCCAGTAGTATCACTAGATCCTCCGAGCAGTACTTC. Translating gives CASSITRSSEQYF.

This clonotype was seen repeatedly, ten times or more. One end of the junction is discordant with germline, which a read error may explain. The genes are TRBV18 and TRBJ2-7; maybe TRBD2 (5 bases). Germline CDR1 is KGHSH and CDR2 is LQKENI. The CDR3 contains 16 residues. This CDR3 is CASAPGRPLGSYEQYF. The CDR3 DNA reads as TGTGCCAGCGCACCGGGGAGACCCCTTGGGTCCTACGAGCAGTACTTC.

The V gene is TRBV7-9, the J gene TRBJ2-5; TRBD1 might be the D (6 bases). Trimming left V 4 bases short and J 4 bases short, with 22 bases between. Germline CDR1 SEHNR, CDR2 FQNEAQ (reference sequence). This CDR3 region has 17 residues. The CDR3: CASSSKNREWAGETQYF. CDR3 nucleotides: TGTGCCAGCAGCTCGAAAAACAGGGAATGGGCGGGAGAGACCCAGTACTTC.

The V call is TRBV24-1, the J call TRBJ2-1, with 10 bases identical to TRBD2. The CDR3 runs 16 residues. V was clipped by 9 bases and J by 0 bases; unmatched bases: 7. Germline loops: CDR1 KGHDR, CDR2 SFDVKD. CDR3 nucleotides: TGTGCCACCTCGGGGCCTAGCGGGAGCTCCTACAATGAGCAGTTCTTC. Its translation: CATSGPSGSSYNEQFF.

This clonotype was observed at least ten times. The chain couples TRBV18 to TRBJ1-4; no clear D. This CDR3 is built from 15 residues. Trimming pared 5 bases from V and 8 bases from J, leaving 18 bases between. Germline CDR1 reads KGHSH; CDR2 reads LQKENI. CDR3 amino acids: CASSGIPRSEEKLFF. CDR3 nucleotide sequence: TGTGCCAGCTCAGGAATTCCTCGGTCGGAAGAAAAACTGTTTTTT.

This clonotype was observed at least ten times. The rearrangement uses TRBV19 and TRBJ2-1; maybe TRBD2 (5 bases). Trimming removed 7 bases from V and 0 bases from J, with 13 bases in between. The CDR3 is made up of 15 amino acids. Germline V gives CDR1 LNHDA, CDR2 SQIVND (reference sequence). Written as DNA, the CDR3 is TGTGCCAGTAAGGAGCGGACCCTCTCCTACAATGAGCAGTTCTTC. Translation: CASKERTLSYNEQFF.

In its sample, this clonotype was seen many times. The gene calls are TRBV5-6 and TRBJ2-3; 8 bases map to TRBD2. The germline V gene encodes CDR1 SGHDT and CDR2 YYEEEE. The CDR3 is 16 amino acids. V trimming: 3 bases; J trimming: 0 bases; junction bases outside the gene matches: 6. CDR3 in amino acids: CASSYRAGVSTDTQYF. The CDR3 DNA reads TGTGCCAGCAGCTATCGAGCGGGGGTGAGCACAGATACGCAGTATTTT.